This T cell receptor beta chain was captured in a study of cytomegalovirus exposure and HLA in healthy donors. Study-level points and caveats: Published work reported that the classifier diagnosed cytomegalovirus status with high specificity and sensitivity.

Looked up from germline, CDR1 is SGHDT and CDR2 is YYEEEE. J gave up 5 bases and V 4 bases, and 19 bases lay outside the gene matches. The CDR3 loop spans 18 amino acids. PCR primers comprised 60 Vbeta and 13 Jbeta primers. Some clones are missing from TCRdb's copy, which holds only in-frame ones; the method was immunoSEQ multiplex PCR. The repertoire includes about 170,000 clones, about 80% of them detected once, and approximately 6.7% sits in the top ten. To note about this clone: Its specificity is unknown.

Sequenced material: PBMCs. The clonotype originates from a man younger than 40 in good health and CMV-seropositive. This chain joins TRBV5-6 and TRBJ2-5; 8 bases align to TRBD2. For the CDR3, the DNA is TGTGCCAGCAGCCCCCCTGGGCTAGCGGGTAGACCGGGTGAGACCCAGTACTTC. This gives the protein CASSPPGLAGRPGETQYF.